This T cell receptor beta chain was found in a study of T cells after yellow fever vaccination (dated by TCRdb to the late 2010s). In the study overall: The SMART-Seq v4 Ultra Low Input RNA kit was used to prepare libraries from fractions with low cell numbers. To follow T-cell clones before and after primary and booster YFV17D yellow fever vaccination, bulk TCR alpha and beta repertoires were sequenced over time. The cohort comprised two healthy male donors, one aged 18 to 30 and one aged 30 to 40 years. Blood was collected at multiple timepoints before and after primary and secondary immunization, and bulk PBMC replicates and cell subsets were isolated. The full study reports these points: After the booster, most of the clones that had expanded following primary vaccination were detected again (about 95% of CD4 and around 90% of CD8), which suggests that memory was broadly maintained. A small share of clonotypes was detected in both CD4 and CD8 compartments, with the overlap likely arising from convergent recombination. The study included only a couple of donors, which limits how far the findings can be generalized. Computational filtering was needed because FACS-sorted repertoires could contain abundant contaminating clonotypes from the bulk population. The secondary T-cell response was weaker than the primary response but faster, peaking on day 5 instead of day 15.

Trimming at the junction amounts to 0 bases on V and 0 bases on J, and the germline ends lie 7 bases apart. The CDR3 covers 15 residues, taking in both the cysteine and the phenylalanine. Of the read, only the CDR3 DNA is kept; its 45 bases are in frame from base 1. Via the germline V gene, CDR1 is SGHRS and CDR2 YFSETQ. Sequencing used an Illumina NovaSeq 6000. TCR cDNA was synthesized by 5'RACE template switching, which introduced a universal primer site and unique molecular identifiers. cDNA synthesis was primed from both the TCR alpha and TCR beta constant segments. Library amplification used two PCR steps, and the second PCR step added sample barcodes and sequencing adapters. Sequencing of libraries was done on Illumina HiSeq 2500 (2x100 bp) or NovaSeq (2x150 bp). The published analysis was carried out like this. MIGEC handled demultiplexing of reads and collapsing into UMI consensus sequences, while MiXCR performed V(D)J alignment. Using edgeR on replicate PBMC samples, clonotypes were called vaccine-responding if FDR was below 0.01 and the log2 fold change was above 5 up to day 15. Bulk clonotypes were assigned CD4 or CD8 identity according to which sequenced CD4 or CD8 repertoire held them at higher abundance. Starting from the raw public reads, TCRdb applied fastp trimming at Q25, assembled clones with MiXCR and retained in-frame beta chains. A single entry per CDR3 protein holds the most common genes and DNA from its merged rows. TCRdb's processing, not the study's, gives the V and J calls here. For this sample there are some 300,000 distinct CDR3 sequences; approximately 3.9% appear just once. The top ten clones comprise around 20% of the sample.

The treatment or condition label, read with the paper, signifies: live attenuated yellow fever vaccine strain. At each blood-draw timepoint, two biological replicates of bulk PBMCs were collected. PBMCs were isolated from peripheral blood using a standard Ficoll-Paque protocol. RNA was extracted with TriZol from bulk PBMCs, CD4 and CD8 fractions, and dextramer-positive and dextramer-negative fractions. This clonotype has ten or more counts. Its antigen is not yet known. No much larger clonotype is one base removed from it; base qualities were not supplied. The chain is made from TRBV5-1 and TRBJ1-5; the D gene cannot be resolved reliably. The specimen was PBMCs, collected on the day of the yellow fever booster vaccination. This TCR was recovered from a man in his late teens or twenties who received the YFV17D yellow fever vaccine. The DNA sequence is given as TGCGCCAGCAGCTTGGCAGGCCATAGCAATCAGCCCCAGCATTTT. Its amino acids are CASSLAGHSNQPQHF.